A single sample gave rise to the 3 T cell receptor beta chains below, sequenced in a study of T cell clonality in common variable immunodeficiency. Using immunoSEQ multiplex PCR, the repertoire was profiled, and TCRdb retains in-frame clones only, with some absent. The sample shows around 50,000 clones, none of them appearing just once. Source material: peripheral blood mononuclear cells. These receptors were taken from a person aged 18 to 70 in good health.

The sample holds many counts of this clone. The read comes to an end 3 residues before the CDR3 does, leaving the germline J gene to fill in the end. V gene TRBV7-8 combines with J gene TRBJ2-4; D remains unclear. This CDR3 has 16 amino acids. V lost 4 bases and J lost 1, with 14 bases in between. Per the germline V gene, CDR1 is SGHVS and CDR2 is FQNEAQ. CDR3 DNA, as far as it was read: TGTGCCAGCAGCTCAATCCACCAGTTCGCCAAAAACATT. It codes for CASSSIHQFAKNI. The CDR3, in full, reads CASSSIHQFAKNIQYF.

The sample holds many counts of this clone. The sequenced CDR3 bases are TGTGCCAGCGACAAAAATGGGGGGGCAGATACG. Translated, it gives CASDKNGGADT. The CDR3, in full, reads CASDKNGGADTQYF. The chain employs TRBV11-2 and TRBJ2-3; 7 nucleotides agree with TRBD2. The CDR3 extends 3 residues past the end of the read, so its final part is completed from the germline J gene. Germline V gene sequence: CDR1 SGHAT, CDR2 FQNNGV. This CDR3 region has 14 residues. V gave up 8 bases and J gave up 4 bases; unmatched junction bases: 9.

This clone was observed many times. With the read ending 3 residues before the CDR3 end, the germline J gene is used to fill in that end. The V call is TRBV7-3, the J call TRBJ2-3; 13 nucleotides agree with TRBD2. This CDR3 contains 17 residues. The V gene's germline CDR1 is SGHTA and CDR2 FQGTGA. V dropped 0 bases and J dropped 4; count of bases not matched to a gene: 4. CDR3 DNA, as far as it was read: TGTGCCAGCAGCTTAACCGGACTAGCGGGAGACTCAGATACG. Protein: CASSLTGLAGDSDT. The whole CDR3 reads CASSLTGLAGDSDTQYF.